This T cell receptor (beta chain) was identified in a study of T cells after yellow fever vaccination. On the study more broadly: Fractions containing few cells were prepared with SMART-Seq v4 Ultra Low Input.

The authors made TCR cDNA by 5'RACE template switching, adding a universal primer site and UMIs. TCRdb re-derived calls from the 5' RACE reads in MiXCR, one entry per CDR3 protein. The data show some 560,000 distinct CDR3 sequences, 15% to 20% seen once. The germline V and J ends were trimmed by 4 bases and 6 bases, with 12 bases remaining between them. Per germline, CDR1 KGHDR and CDR2 SFDVKD. This CDR3 contains 14 residues. General observations from the study: Within FACS-sorted repertoires, abundant clonotypes contaminating from the bulk population could be present. Among primary-vaccination clones, most reappeared after the booster, at around 97% for CD4 and 85% to 90% for CD8.

This clonotype was counted a few times. Its antigen remains unknown. This material consisted of PBMCs, taken 15 days after the yellow fever booster vaccination. The chain has TRBV24-1 and TRBJ2-1; D call uncertain. This receptor was taken from a young man who received the YFV17D yellow fever vaccine. CDR3 loop: CATSDPIMGNEQFF. The CDR3 coding sequence is TGTGCCACCAGTGACCCAATAATGGGCAATGAGCAGTTCTTC.